The clone carrying this T cell receptor beta chain appeared a single time. The data belong to a study of blood T cell repertoires in COVID-19. Per the original methods: How many nucleated cells were present was estimated from reference gene primer amplification. Sequencing used immunoSEQ multiplex PCR; TCRdb keeps in-frame clones, though not all of them. That table supplies the V and J calls and clone size; D and trimming were determined from the DNA. The sample carries hundreds of thousands of clones, roughly 80% recorded once. This clonotype was obtained from a man aged 35 to 55 who had been exposed to COVID-19. Sequenced material: PBMCs or T cells enriched from blood (not recorded which).

For the CDR3, the DNA is TGTGCCAGCAGCGTAGCGGGGACAGGTACTAACTATGGCTACACCTTC. This sequence encodes CASSVAGTGTNYGYTF. This chain connects TRBV9 to TRBJ1-2, with 8 bases fitting TRBD1. This CDR3 region has 16 residues. Germline-derived CDR1 and CDR2 are SGDLS and YYNGEE. V gave up 0 bases and J gave up 0 bases; unmatched junction bases: 4.